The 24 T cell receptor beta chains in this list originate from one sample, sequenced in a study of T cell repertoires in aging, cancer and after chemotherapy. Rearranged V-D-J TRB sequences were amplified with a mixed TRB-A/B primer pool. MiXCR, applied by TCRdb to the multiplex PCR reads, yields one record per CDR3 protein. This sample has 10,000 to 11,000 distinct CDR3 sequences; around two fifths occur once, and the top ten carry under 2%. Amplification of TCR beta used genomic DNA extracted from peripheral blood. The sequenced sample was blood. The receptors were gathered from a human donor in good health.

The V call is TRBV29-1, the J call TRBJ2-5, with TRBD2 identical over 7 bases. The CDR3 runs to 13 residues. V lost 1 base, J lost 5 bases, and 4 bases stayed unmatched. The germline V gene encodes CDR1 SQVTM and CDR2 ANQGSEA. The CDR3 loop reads CSVEGDYRETQYF. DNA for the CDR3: TGCAGCGTTGAAGGGGACTATAGGGAGACCCAGTACTTC.

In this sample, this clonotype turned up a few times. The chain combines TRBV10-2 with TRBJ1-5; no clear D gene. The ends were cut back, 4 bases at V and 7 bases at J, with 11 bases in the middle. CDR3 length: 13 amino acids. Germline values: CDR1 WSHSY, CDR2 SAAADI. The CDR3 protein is CASSATVGQPQHF. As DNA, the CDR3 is TGCGCCAGCAGTGCGACTGTCGGGCAGCCCCAGCATTTT.

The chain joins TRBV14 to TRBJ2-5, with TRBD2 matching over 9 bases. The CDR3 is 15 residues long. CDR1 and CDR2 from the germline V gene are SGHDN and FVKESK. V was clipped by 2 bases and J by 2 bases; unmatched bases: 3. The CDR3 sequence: CASSQWRGGQETQYF. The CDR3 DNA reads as TGTGCCAGCAGCCAATGGCGGGGGGGGCAAGAGACCCAGTACTTC.

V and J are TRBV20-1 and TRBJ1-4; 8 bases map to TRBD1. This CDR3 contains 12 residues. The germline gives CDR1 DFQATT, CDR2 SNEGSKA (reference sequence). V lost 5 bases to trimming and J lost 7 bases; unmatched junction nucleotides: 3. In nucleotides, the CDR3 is TGCAGTGCTGGGGACAGGAGTGAAAAACTGTTTTTT. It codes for CSAGDRSEKLFF.

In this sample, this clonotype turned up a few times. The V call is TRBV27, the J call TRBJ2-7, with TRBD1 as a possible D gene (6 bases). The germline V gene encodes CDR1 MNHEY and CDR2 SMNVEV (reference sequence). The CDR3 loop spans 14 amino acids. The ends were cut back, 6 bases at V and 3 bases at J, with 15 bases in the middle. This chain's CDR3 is CASRKNRELYEQYV. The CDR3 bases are TGTGCCAGCAGGAAAAACAGGGAACTCTACGAGCAGTACGTC.

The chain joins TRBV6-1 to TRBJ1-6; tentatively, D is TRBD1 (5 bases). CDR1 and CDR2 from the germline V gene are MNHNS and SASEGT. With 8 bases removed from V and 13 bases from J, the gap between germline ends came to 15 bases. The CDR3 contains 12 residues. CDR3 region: CASGGDSPPLHF. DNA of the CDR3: TGTGCCAGCGGTGGAGACAGTCCGCCCCTCCACTTT.

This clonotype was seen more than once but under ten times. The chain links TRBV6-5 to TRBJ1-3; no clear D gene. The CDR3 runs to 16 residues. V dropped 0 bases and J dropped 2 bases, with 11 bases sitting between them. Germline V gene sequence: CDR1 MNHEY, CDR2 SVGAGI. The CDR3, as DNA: TGTGCCAGCAGTTACTCACTGGGCTCGGCTGGAAACACCATATATTTT. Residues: CASSYSLGSAGNTIYF.

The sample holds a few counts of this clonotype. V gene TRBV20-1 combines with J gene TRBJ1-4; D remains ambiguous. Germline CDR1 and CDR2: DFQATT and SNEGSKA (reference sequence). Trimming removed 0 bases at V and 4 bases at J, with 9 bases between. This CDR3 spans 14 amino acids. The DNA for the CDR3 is TGCAGTGCTAGAGACAGATTATTTAATGAAAAACTGTTTTTT. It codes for CSARDRLFNEKLFF.

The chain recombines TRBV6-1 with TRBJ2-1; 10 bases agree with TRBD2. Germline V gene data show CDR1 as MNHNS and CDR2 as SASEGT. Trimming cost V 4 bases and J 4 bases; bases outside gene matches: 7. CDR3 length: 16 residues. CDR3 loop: CASSALAGTNYNEQFF. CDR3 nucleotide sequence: TGTGCCAGCAGTGCACTAGCGGGGACAAATTACAATGAGCAGTTCTTC.

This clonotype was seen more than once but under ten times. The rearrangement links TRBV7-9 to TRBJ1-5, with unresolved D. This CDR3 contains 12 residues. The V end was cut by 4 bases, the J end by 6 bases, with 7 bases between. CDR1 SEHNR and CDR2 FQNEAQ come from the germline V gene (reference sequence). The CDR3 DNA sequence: TGTGCCAGCAGCTCAGCGGCTCAGCCCCAGCATTTT. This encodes CASSSAAQPQHF.

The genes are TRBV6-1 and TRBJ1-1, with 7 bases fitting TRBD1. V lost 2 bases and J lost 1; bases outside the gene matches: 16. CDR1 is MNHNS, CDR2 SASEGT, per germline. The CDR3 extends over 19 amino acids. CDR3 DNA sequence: TGTGCCAGCAGTGAAAGAGGTCGGATAGGGGGCTGGGGGAACACTGAAGCTTTCTTT. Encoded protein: CASSERGRIGGWGNTEAFF.

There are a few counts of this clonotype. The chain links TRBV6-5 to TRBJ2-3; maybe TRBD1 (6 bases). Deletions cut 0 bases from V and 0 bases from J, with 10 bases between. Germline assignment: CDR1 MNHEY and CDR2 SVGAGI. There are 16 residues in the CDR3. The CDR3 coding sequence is TGTGCCAGCAGTTACTCTCCAGGGGTGAGCACAGATACGCAGTATTTT. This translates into CASSYSPGVSTDTQYF.

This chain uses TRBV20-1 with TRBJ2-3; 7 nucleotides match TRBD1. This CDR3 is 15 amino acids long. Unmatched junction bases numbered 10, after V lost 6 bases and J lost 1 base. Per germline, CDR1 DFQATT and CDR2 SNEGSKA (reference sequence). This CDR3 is CSAAGWDRGTDTQYF. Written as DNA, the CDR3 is TGCAGTGCCGCTGGATGGGACAGAGGCACAGATACGCAGTATTTT.

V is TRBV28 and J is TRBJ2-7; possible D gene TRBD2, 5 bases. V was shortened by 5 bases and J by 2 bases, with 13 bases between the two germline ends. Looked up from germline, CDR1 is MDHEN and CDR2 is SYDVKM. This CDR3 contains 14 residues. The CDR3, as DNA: TGTGCCAGCAGTGACTGGCGGGCCACCTACGAGCAGTACGTC. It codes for CASSDWRATYEQYV.

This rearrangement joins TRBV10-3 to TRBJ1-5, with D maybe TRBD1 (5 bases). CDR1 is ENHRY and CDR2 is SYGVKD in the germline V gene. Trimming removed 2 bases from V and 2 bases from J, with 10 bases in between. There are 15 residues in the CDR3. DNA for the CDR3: TGTGCCATCAGTGAGGCCCAGGGTGGCAATCAGCCCCAGCATTTT. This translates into CAISEAQGGNQPQHF.

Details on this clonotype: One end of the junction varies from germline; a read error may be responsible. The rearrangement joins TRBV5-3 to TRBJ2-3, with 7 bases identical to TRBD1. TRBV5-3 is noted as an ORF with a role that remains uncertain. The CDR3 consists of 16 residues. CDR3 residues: CASSPDRIASTDTQYF. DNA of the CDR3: TGCGCCAGCAGCCCGGACAGGATCGCTAGCACAGATACGCAGTATTTT.

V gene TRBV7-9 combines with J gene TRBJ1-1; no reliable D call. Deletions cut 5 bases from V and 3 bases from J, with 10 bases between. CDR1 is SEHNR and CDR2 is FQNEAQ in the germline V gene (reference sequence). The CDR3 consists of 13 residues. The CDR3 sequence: CASSPGGYTEAFF. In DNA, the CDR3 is TGTGCCAGCAGCCCGGGTGGATACACTGAAGCTTTCTTT.

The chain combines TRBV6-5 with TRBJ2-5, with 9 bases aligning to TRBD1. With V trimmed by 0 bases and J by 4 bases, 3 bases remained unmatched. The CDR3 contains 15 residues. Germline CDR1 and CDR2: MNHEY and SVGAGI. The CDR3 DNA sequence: TGTGCCAGCAGTTACTCGGGACAGGGTGGAGAGACCCAGTACTTC. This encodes CASSYSGQGGETQYF.

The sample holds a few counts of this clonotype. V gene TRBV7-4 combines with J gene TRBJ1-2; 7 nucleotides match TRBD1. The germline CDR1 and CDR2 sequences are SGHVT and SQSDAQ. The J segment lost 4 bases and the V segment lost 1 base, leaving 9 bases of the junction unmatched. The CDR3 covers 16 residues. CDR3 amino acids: CASSLGARTGPYGYTF. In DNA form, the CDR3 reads TGTGCCAGCAGCTTAGGAGCAAGGACAGGCCCCTATGGCTACACCTTC.

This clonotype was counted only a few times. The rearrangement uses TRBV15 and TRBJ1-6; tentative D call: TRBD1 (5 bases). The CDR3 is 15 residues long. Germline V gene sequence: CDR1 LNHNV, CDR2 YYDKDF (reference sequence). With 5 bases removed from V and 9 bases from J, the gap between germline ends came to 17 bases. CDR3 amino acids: CATSPQVGVSSPLHF. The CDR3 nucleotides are TGTGCCACCAGCCCCCAGGTGGGGGTGAGTTCACCCCTCCACTTT.

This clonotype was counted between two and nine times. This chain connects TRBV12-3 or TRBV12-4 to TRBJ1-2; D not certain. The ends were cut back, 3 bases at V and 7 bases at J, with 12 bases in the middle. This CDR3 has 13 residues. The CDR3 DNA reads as TGTGCCAGCAGTTTCGGGGAGGGTTCTGGCTACACCTTC. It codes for CASSFGEGSGYTF.

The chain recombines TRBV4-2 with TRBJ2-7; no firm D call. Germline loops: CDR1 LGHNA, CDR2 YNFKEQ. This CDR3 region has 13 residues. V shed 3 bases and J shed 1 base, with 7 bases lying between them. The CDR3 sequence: CASSHLDSYEQYF. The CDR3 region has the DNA TGTGCCAGCAGCCACCTGGATTCCTACGAGCAGTACTTC.

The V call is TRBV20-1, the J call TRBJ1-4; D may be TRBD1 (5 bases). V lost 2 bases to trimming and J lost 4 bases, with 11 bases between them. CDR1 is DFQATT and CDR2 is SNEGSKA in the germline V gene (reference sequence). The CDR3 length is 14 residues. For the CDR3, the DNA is TGCAGTGCTAGATATGGACACTTTAATGAAAAACTGTTTTTT. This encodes CSARYGHFNEKLFF.

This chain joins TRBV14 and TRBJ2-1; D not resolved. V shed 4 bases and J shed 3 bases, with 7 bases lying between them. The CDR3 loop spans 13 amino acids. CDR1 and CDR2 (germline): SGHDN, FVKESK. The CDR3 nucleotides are TGTGCCAGCAGCCGTCTTAGCTACAATGAGCAGTTCTTC. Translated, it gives CASSRLSYNEQFF.